The clone carrying this T cell receptor beta chain was seen just once. These data belong to a study of T cell changes during pregnancy in multiple sclerosis. Germline CDR1 LNHNV, CDR2 YYDKDF (reference sequence). Trimming stripped 0 bases from V and 6 bases from J, with 6 bases between. This CDR3 has 13 residues. Using immunoSEQ multiplex PCR, the repertoire was profiled, and TCRdb retains in-frame clones only, with some absent. This table has 85,000 to 100,000 clones, 91% appearing once. This clonotype was obtained from a female donor with multiple sclerosis, enrolled in a pregnancy study. The chain couples TRBV15 to TRBJ2-4; D is perhaps TRBD1 (5 bases). This sample comprised peripheral blood, obtained before pregnancy. The CDR3 spells CATSREDINIQYF. The CDR3 nucleotides are TGTGCCACCAGCAGAGAGGACATAAACATTCAGTACTTC.